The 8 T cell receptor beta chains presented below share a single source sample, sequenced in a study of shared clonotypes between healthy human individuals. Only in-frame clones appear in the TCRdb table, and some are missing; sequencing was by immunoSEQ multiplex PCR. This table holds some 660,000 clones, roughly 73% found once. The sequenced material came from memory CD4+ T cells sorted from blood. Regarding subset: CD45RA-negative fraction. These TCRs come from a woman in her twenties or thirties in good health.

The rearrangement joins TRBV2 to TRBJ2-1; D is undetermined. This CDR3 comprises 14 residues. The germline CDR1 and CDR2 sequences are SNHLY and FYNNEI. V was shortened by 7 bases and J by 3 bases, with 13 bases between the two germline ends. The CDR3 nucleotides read TGTGCCAGCACCAGAACGGAGTTCTACAATGAGCAGTTCTTC. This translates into CASTRTEFYNEQFF.

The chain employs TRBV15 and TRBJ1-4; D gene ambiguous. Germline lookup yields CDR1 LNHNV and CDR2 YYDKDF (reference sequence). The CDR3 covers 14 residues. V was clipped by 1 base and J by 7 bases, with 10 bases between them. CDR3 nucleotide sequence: TGTGCCACCAGCAGAGCGGACCCGCGTGAAAAACTGTTTTTT. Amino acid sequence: CATSRADPREKLFF.

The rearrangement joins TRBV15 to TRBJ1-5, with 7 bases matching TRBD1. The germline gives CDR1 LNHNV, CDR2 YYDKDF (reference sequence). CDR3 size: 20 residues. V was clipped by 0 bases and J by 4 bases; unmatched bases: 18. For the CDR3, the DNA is TGTGCCACCAGCAGAGAAGGGGACGAGGGGGCCCGGGAGTGGAATCAGCCCCAGCATTTT. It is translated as CATSREGDEGAREWNQPQHF.

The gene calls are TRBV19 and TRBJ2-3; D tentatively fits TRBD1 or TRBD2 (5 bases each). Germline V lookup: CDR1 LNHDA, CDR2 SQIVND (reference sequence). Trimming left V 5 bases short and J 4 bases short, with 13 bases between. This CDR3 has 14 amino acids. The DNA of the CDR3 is TGTGCCAGTAGTCTTCGGGGCACCTCAGATACGCAGTATTTT. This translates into CASSLRGTSDTQYF.

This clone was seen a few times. The CDR3: CASSLFGSSGDTQYF. As DNA, the CDR3 is TGTGCCAGCAGTTTATTCGGGAGTAGTGGAGATACGCAGTATTTT. The gene calls are TRBV28 and TRBJ2-3; D perhaps matches TRBD2 (6 bases). The V gene lost 1 base and the J gene lost 5 bases, with 13 bases spanning the gap. The CDR3 totals 15 residues. Germline CDR1 is MDHEN and CDR2 is SYDVKM.

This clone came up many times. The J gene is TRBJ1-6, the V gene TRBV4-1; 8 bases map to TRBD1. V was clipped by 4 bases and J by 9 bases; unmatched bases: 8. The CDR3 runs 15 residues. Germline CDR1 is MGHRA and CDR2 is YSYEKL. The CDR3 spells CASSLWTGITSPLHF. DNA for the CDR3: TGCGCCAGCAGCCTATGGACAGGGATCACTTCACCCCTCCACTTT.

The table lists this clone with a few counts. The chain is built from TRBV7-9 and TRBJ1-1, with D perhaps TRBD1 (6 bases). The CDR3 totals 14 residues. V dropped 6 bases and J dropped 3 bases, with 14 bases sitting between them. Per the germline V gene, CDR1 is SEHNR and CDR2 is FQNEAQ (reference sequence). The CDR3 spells CASRQQGTHTEAFF. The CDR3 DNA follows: TGTGCCAGCAGACAACAGGGAACCCACACTGAAGCTTTCTTT.

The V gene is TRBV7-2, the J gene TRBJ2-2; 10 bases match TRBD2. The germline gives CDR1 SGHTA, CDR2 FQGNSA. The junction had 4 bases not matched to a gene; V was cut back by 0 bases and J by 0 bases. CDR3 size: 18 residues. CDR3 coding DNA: TGTGCCAGCAGCTTAGCTCTAGCGGGGGATACGAACACCGGGGAGCTGTTTTTT. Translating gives CASSLALAGDTNTGELFF.